The 25 T cell receptor beta chains listed next were all sequenced from one sample in a study of blood T cell repertoires in COVID-19. The protocol was immunoSEQ multiplex PCR, while the TCRdb copy is restricted to in-frame clones and leaves out a portion. The sample consists of approximately 350,000 clones, about 88% of them appearing once. The sample comprised PBMCs or T cells enriched from blood (not recorded which). These TCRs come from a woman in her 30s who had recovered from COVID-19.

V is TRBV4-1 and J is TRBJ2-7, with 7 bases matching TRBD1. The ends lost 3 bases at V and 7 bases at J; junction bases unmatched: 9. This CDR3 is built from 14 residues. Germline V CDR1 and CDR2: MGHRA, YSYEKL. Here the CDR3 DNA reads TGCGCCAGCAGCCACCAGCTCACAGGGGATGAGCAGTACTTC. Its translation: CASSHQLTGDEQYF.

This rearrangement joins TRBV6-6 to TRBJ2-7; D is uncertain. Germline V gene sequence: CDR1 MNHNY, CDR2 SVGAGI (reference sequence). The CDR3 runs to 14 residues. Between the trimmed V and J ends, which lost 10 bases and 3 bases, there was a span of 19 bases. The CDR3 DNA reads as TGTGCCACTTCCCAGGTCGGTATCCTCTACGAGCAGTACTTC. This gives the protein CATSQVGILYEQYF.

The V call is TRBV20-1, the J call TRBJ2-7; the match to TRBD2 covers 9 bases. This CDR3 has 15 residues. The germline gives CDR1 DFQATT, CDR2 SNEGSKA (reference sequence). V was pared by 3 bases and J by 0 bases, with 6 bases of the junction left unmatched. The CDR3, as DNA: TGCAGTGCTAGTAGACTAGCGGAGAGCTCCTACGAGCAGTACTTC. It encodes CSASRLAESSYEQYF.

This clone was observed a single time. The chain uses TRBV28 and TRBJ1-2; TRBD1 agrees at 10 bases. V lost 6 bases, J lost 8 bases, and 6 bases stayed unmatched. The CDR3 totals 13 residues. Germline CDR1 and CDR2: MDHEN and SYDVKM. The CDR3: CASRGTGVGGYTF. CDR3 nucleotides: TGTGCCAGCAGGGGGACAGGGGTGGGAGGCTACACCTTC.

This clone was recorded only once. This chain uses TRBV5-1 with TRBJ1-4; 9 nucleotides agree with TRBD1. The CDR3 loop spans 15 amino acids. The V gene end was trimmed by 7 bases and the J gene end by 8 bases; junction bases not matched to a gene: 12. Per the germline V gene, CDR1 is SGHRS and CDR2 is YFSETQ. The CDR3 DNA is TGCGCCAGCGCCCAGAACCGAGGGACAGGGGAAAAACTGTTTTTT. Its protein product is CASAQNRGTGEKLFF.

V gene TRBV7-3 combines with J gene TRBJ2-7, with 8 bases identical to TRBD2. The CDR3 consists of 14 residues. V shed 5 bases and J 2 bases; nucleotides not matched to a gene: 5. The germline V gene has CDR1 SGHTA and CDR2 FQGTGA. DNA for the CDR3: TGTGCCAGCAGCCCCGGGGGGGCGACCTACGAGCAGTACTTC. Protein product: CASSPGGATYEQYF.

The chain combines TRBV6-5 with TRBJ1-2; D not resolved. The CDR3 totals 13 residues. Germline V gene lookup returns CDR1 MNHEY and CDR2 SVGAGI. The V end was cut by 6 bases, the J end by 8 bases, with 16 bases between. DNA for the CDR3: TGTGCCAGCAGCGACGGACTGATACGGGGCTACACCTTC. It translates to CASSDGLIRGYTF.

V usage is TRBV29-1 and J usage is TRBJ1-4; no firm D call. CDR3 length: 13 amino acids. CDR1 and CDR2 (germline): SQVTM, ANQGSEA. Trimming pared 3 bases from V and 8 bases from J, leaving 13 bases between. The CDR3 spells CSVEGGRREKLFF. For the CDR3, the DNA is TGCAGCGTTGAGGGAGGCAGACGGGAAAAACTGTTTTTT.

This clone occurred a few times. The chain combines TRBV18 with TRBJ2-7, with TRBD1 as a possible D gene (6 bases). The ends were cut back, 2 bases at V and 5 bases at J, with 10 bases in the middle. Germline V gene sequence: CDR1 KGHSH, CDR2 LQKENI. This CDR3 comprises 13 residues. DNA of the CDR3: TGTGCCAGCTCACCAACAGGGACCCACGAGCAGTACTTC. It codes for CASSPTGTHEQYF.

The CDR3 DNA reads as TGTGCCAGTAGACCCGGACTAGCGGGATCGTATGAGCAGTTCTTC. Residues: CASRPGLAGSYEQFF. The chain recombines TRBV19 with TRBJ2-1, with 12 bases identical to TRBD2. The CDR3 is made up of 15 amino acids. V was pared by 6 bases and J by 8 bases, with 8 bases of the junction left unmatched. Germline assignment: CDR1 LNHDA and CDR2 SQIVND (reference sequence).

The chain is built from TRBV28 and TRBJ1-1; no clear D gene. V gave up 7 bases and J gave up 0 bases, with 9 bases separating them. The germline gives CDR1 MDHEN, CDR2 SYDVKM. CDR3 length: 13 residues. CDR3 sequence (DNA): TGTGCCAGCACCCCACTACTGAACACTGAAGCTTTCTTT. Protein: CASTPLLNTEAFF.

The rearrangement joins TRBV9 to TRBJ2-1, with 8 bases fitting TRBD2. The junction had 10 bases not matched to a gene; V was cut back by 1 base and J by 7 bases. The germline CDR1 and CDR2 sequences are SGDLS and YYNGEE. The CDR3 is made up of 16 amino acids. The CDR3 protein is CASSVRVSGGRNEQFF. CDR3 coding DNA: TGTGCCAGCAGCGTAAGAGTAAGCGGGGGACGTAATGAGCAGTTCTTC.

This chain uses TRBV15 with TRBJ2-1; tentatively, D is TRBD2 (5 bases). Per the germline V gene, CDR1 is LNHNV and CDR2 is YYDKDF (reference sequence). V lost 0 bases, J lost 8 bases, and 17 bases lay in between. CDR3 length: 16 amino acids. For the CDR3, the DNA is TGTGCCACCAGCAGAGATGACACTAGTGGAGGCGATGAGCAGTTCTTC. Translating it yields CATSRDDTSGGDEQFF.

The gene calls are TRBV27 and TRBJ2-7; 9 bases are shared with TRBD1. The CDR3 has 14 amino acids. Germline loops: CDR1 MNHEY, CDR2 SMNVEV (reference sequence). With 5 bases clipped from V and 6 bases from J, the junction kept 8 bases outside the gene matches. CDR3 coding DNA: TGTGCCAGCAGTGCGACAGGGGGATTTGGCGAGCAGTACTTC. This encodes CASSATGGFGEQYF.

The rearrangement joins TRBV30 to TRBJ1-1; 7 bases are a match to TRBD1. V dropped 4 bases and J dropped 6; count of bases not matched to a gene: 14. This CDR3 region has 15 residues. Germline V gene sequence: CDR1 GTSNPN, CDR2 SVGIG (reference sequence). The CDR3 loop reads CAWTTKGAGESEAFF. CDR3 in DNA: TGTGCCTGGACCACAAAGGGGGCAGGGGAGTCTGAAGCTTTCTTT.

V is TRBV20-1 and J is TRBJ2-3; TRBD2 agrees at 8 bases. The J segment lost 3 bases and the V segment lost 3 bases, leaving 11 bases of the junction unmatched. This CDR3 region has 16 residues. Germline V lookup: CDR1 DFQATT, CDR2 SNEGSKA (reference sequence). The CDR3 DNA sequence: TGCAGTGCTAGTACGGGAGGGCCTGTTTTTACAGATACGCAGTATTTT. Amino acid sequence: CSASTGGPVFTDTQYF.

The V and J genes are TRBV14 and TRBJ2-7; 12 bases fit TRBD2. V was pared by 4 bases and J by 4 bases, with 11 bases of the junction left unmatched. The germline CDR1 and CDR2 sequences are SGHDN and FVKESK. This CDR3 contains 17 residues. The CDR3 coding sequence is TGTGCCAGCAGCCCGCCTAGCGGGAGGGCCGAGGGGTACGAGCAGTACTTC. Translating gives CASSPPSGRAEGYEQYF.

The genes are TRBV18 and TRBJ1-1; 10 positions match TRBD1. The CDR3 sequence is 17 residues long. The germline CDR1 and CDR2 sequences are KGHSH and LQKENI. V shed 3 bases, J shed 0 bases, and the junction held 7 bases outside the gene matches. The CDR3 loop is CASSPGGTGAMNTEAFF. CDR3 sequence (DNA): TGTGCCAGCTCACCGGGCGGGACAGGGGCCATGAACACTGAAGCTTTCTTT.

V and J are TRBV19 and TRBJ1-1, with 7 positions matching TRBD1. The CDR3 contains 12 residues. Germline values: CDR1 LNHDA, CDR2 SQIVND (reference sequence). The ends lost 5 bases at V and 4 bases at J; junction bases unmatched: 1. The CDR3 DNA sequence: TGTGCCAGTAGTGCAGGGGGCACTGAAGCTTTCTTT. This codes for CASSAGGTEAFF.

V is TRBV7-9 and J is TRBJ1-2; TRBD1 is a possible D gene (6 bases). The V gene lost 0 bases and the J gene lost 0 bases, with 8 bases spanning the gap. Germline V gene sequence: CDR1 SEHNR, CDR2 FQNEAQ (reference sequence). This CDR3 contains 15 residues. CDR3 in DNA: TGTGCCAGCAGCTTAGCGGGGACACCTAACTATGGCTACACCTTC. It specifies CASSLAGTPNYGYTF.

The chain employs TRBV19 and TRBJ2-7; the D is unclear. This CDR3 region has 13 residues. Looked up from germline, CDR1 is LNHDA and CDR2 is SQIVND (reference sequence). The germline V and J ends were trimmed by 3 bases and 5 bases, with 11 bases remaining between them. The CDR3 DNA is TGTGCCAGTAGTATCCGGGTAGGAGACGAGCAGTACTTC. Translating it yields CASSIRVGDEQYF.

V is TRBV10-3 and J is TRBJ2-7, with 9 bases lining up with TRBD2. There are 16 residues in the CDR3. Germline values: CDR1 ENHRY, CDR2 SYGVKD. V lost 4 bases and J lost 2; bases outside the gene matches: 9. The CDR3 region has the DNA TGTGCCATCAGTGCCTTACCAGCGGGAGGAACCTACGAGCAGTACTTC. Amino acid sequence: CAISALPAGGTYEQYF.

The CDR3 nucleotides read TGTGCCAGCAGCTTAAGGAGAAAGAACACTGAAGCTTTCTTT. Encoded protein: CASSLRRKNTEAFF. The chain combines TRBV7-8 with TRBJ1-1, with D unclear. Germline lookup yields CDR1 SGHVS and CDR2 FQNEAQ. The CDR3 extends over 14 amino acids. Deletions cut 2 bases from V and 1 base from J, with 8 bases between.

J is TRBJ1-5 and V is TRBV5-1; 8 bases line up with TRBD1. V was clipped by 4 bases and J by 6 bases; unmatched bases: 6. The germline V gene has CDR1 SGHRS and CDR2 YFSETQ. This CDR3 is 14 amino acids long. This chain's CDR3 is CASSTDRGGQPQHF. The CDR3 DNA reads TGCGCCAGCAGCACAGACAGGGGAGGTCAGCCCCAGCATTTT. Variable domain in full (rest from reference TRBV5-1 and TRBJ1-5): KAGVTQTPRYLIKTRGQQVTLSCSPISGHRSVSWYQQTPGQGLQFLFEYFSETQRNKGNFPGRFSGRQFSNSRSEMNVSTLELGDSALYLCASSTDRGGQPQHFGDGTRLSIL.

This chain joins TRBV5-1 and TRBJ2-2; 9 bases are a match to TRBD2. The length of the CDR3 is 13 residues. V was clipped by 8 bases and J by 5 bases; unmatched bases: 4. Germline V CDR1 and CDR2: SGHRS, YFSETQ. CDR3 loop: CASQAGGTGELFF. The CDR3 DNA reads as TGCGCCAGTCAAGCGGGAGGTACCGGGGAGCTGTTTTTT.